Each of the 24 T cell receptor beta chains below was sequenced from the same sample in a study of beta chain features in type 1 diabetes. The study, taken as a whole, reports: Within each of all four CD4+ subsets, Type 1 diabetes patients had TCRB CDR3s that were moderately but significantly shorter.

Every bit of the isolated RNA underwent reverse transcription, so sequencing read expressed TCRB transcripts. Produced via immunoSEQ multiplex PCR; TCRdb's table is partial and in-frame only. The data show about 710,000 clones, roughly 13% seen once. Which antigens these TCRs recognize remains unknown. The sequenced sample consisted of naive CD4+ T cells from blood. These receptor sequences come from a man younger than 35 with type 1 diabetes.

V usage is TRBV6-6 and J usage is TRBJ1-2; weak D call: TRBD1 (5 bases). Germline V gene sequence: CDR1 MNHNY, CDR2 SVGAGI (reference sequence). This CDR3 is built from 16 residues. V was shortened by 6 bases and J by 7 bases, with 24 bases between the two germline ends. This chain's CDR3 is CASSSRAGQEPRGYTF. The DNA for the CDR3 is TGTGCCAGCAGCTCACGCGCGGGGCAGGAGCCCCGTGGCTACACCTTC.

V usage is TRBV28 and J usage is TRBJ2-7, with a tentative D call TRBD1 (5 bases). The germline V and J ends were trimmed by 6 bases and 3 bases, with 18 bases remaining between them. Germline V lookup: CDR1 MDHEN, CDR2 SYDVKM. The CDR3 runs 15 residues. This CDR3 reads CASSWPGSQGYEQYF. The CDR3 region has the DNA TGTGCCAGCAGCTGGCCGGGCAGTCAGGGCTACGAGCAGTACTTC.

In this sample, this clone turned up a few times. The V call is TRBV7-2, the J call TRBJ1-4; TRBD1 matches 7 bases. J lost 10 bases, V lost 5 bases, and 7 bases had no gene match. The CDR3 length is 13 residues. Looked up from germline, CDR1 is SGHTA and CDR2 is FQGNSA. The CDR3 coding sequence is TGTGCCAGCAGCCCTCGACAGGGCGGAAAACTGTTTTTT. Its protein is CASSPRQGGKLFF. The whole variable domain, filled in from reference TRBV7-2 and TRBJ1-4, reads GAGVSQSPSNKVTEKGKDVELRCDPISGHTALYWYRQSLGQGLEFLIYFQGNSAPDKSGLPSDRFSAERTGGSVSTLTIQRTQQEDSAVYLCASSPRQGGKLFFGSGTQLSVL.

This clone was seen only a few times. The rearrangement joins TRBV7-8 to TRBJ2-1, with 9 bases that match TRBD2. The V segment lost 4 bases and the J segment 8 bases; nucleotides outside the gene matches: 9. CDR3 length equals 15 residues. Germline CDR1 is SGHVS and CDR2 is FQNEAQ. Here the CDR3 DNA reads TGTGCCAGCAGCTCCCCGGGCGGGGGGGCCCATGAGCAGTTCTTC. Translation: CASSSPGGGAHEQFF.

The chain links TRBV10-2 to TRBJ2-5; possibly TRBD1 or TRBD2 for D (5 bases each). This CDR3 is 13 amino acids long. V was clipped by 7 bases and J by 5 bases, with 14 bases between them. Germline V gene data show CDR1 as WSHSY and CDR2 as SAAADI. The CDR3 is CASTGTLGETQYF. DNA for the CDR3: TGCGCCAGCACTGGGACCCTCGGGGAGACCCAGTACTTC.

This chain links TRBV29-1 with TRBJ1-1; D call uncertain. The CDR3 consists of 12 residues. Trimming pared 4 bases from V and 3 bases from J, leaving 9 bases between. CDR1 SQVTM and CDR2 ANQGSEA come from the germline V gene. As DNA, the CDR3 is TGCAGCGTTGCTCTGGCTCACACTGAAGCTTTCTTT. Translation: CSVALAHTEAFF.

This clone was observed a handful of times. The chain couples TRBV30 to TRBJ2-7; 10 positions agree with TRBD1. This CDR3 contains 14 residues. Trimming cost V 1 base and J 2 bases; bases outside gene matches: 2. Looked up from germline, CDR1 is GTSNPN and CDR2 is SVGIG (reference sequence). DNA of the CDR3: TGTGCCTGGAGTGGGGACAGGGGAACCTACGAGCAGTACTTC. It is translated as CAWSGDRGTYEQYF.

J is TRBJ2-5 and V is TRBV19; 7 nucleotides line up with TRBD1. CDR1 is LNHDA and CDR2 is SQIVND in the germline V gene (reference sequence). V lost 3 bases, J lost 4 bases, and 8 bases stayed unmatched. The CDR3 has 15 residues. CDR3 amino acids: CASSIGRTGRETQYF. CDR3 nucleotides: TGTGCCAGTAGTATCGGCAGGACAGGTCGAGAGACCCAGTACTTC.

This chain links TRBV27 with TRBJ1-2; 7 positions agree with TRBD1. Germline-derived CDR1 and CDR2 are MNHEY and SMNVEV (reference sequence). Trimming cost V 4 bases and J 2 bases; bases outside gene matches: 13. This CDR3 is built from 17 residues. As DNA, the CDR3 is TGTGCCAGCAGTTCAAGAGGGGGTGGGACAGTCAACTATGGCTACACCTTC. This gives the protein CASSSRGGGTVNYGYTF.

This clone appeared a few times. The rearrangement joins TRBV23-1 to TRBJ2-1, with 10 bases fitting TRBD1. TRBV23-1 is flagged as an ORF with uncertain function. The CDR3 covers 16 residues. V lost 0 bases and J lost 5; bases outside the gene matches: 4. Written as DNA, the CDR3 is TGCGCCAGCAGTCAATCCGGGACAGGGGACGACAATGAGCAGTTCTTC. This codes for CASSQSGTGDDNEQFF.

The chain couples TRBV7-8 to TRBJ2-1; either TRBD1 or TRBD2 may supply D (5 bases each). The germline V gene has CDR1 SGHVS and CDR2 FQNEAQ. The V gene lost 7 bases and the J gene lost 9 bases, with 25 bases spanning the gap. The CDR3 loop spans 16 amino acids. CDR3 amino acids: CASNLARFRGAPEQFF. The CDR3 nucleotides are TGTGCCAGCAACTTGGCACGCTTTCGAGGGGCCCCTGAGCAGTTCTTC. The entire variable domain, with the rest obtained from reference TRBV7-8 and TRBJ2-1, is as follows: GAGVSQSPRYKVAKRGQDVALRCDPISGHVSLFWYQQALGQGPEFLTYFQNEAQLDKSGLPSDRFFAERPEGSVSTLKIQRTQQEDSAVYLCASNLARFRGAPEQFFGPGTRLTVL.

This clone was detected a few times. This chain joins TRBV5-1 and TRBJ1-1; perhaps TRBD1 as D (6 bases). V gave up 4 bases and J gave up 7 bases, with 11 bases separating them. The CDR3 is 12 amino acids. Germline V gene data show CDR1 as SGHRS and CDR2 as YFSETQ. CDR3 bases: TGCGCCAGCAGCCGGCAGGGGCTTGAAGCTTTCTTT. This codes for CASSRQGLEAFF.

This clone was picked up a small number of times. The chain has TRBV18 and TRBJ2-4; a possible D gene is TRBD2 (6 bases). From germline, CDR1 is KGHSH and CDR2 LQKENI. Trimming took off 0 bases at V and 1 base at J, with 13 bases between the two ends. The CDR3 covers 17 residues. As DNA, the CDR3 is TGTGCCAGCTCACCACCGTCTGTTGGGAGGGCCAAAAACATTCAGTACTTC. This encodes CASSPPSVGRAKNIQYF.

The chain employs TRBV4-1 and TRBJ2-1; TRBD1 aligns across 8 bases. The CDR3 runs to 14 residues. V was clipped by 3 bases and J by 7 bases; unmatched bases: 5. Germline CDR1 MGHRA, CDR2 YSYEKL. The CDR3 region has the DNA TGCGCCAGCAGCCAGAGGACAGGGATGAATGAGCAGTTCTTC. This translates into CASSQRTGMNEQFF.

The rearrangement joins TRBV7-3 to TRBJ2-3; D is uncertain. V lost 1 base to trimming and J lost 7 bases, with 12 bases between them. The CDR3 totals 14 residues. Germline assignment: CDR1 SGHTA and CDR2 FQGTGA. The CDR3 bases are TGTGCCAGCAGCTTAAACGAGGCGGCCTATACGCAGTATTTT. Amino acid sequence: CASSLNEAAYTQYF.

The chain recombines TRBV5-1 with TRBJ2-1; D not certain. Germline V lookup: CDR1 SGHRS, CDR2 YFSETQ. V lost 3 bases, J lost 3 bases, and 16 bases lay in between. This CDR3 has 16 residues. The CDR3: CASSSLVADFYNEQFF. The CDR3 nucleotides are TGCGCCAGCAGCTCCCTAGTCGCAGATTTCTACAATGAGCAGTTCTTC.

The chain recombines TRBV7-9 with TRBJ2-7; D perhaps matches TRBD2 (6 bases). This CDR3 contains 13 residues. Trimming cost V 5 bases and J 0 bases, with 8 bases left between them. CDR1 is SEHNR, CDR2 FQNEAQ, per germline (reference sequence). CDR3 coding DNA: TGTGCCAGCAGCCGGGGGTACTCCTACGAGCAGTACTTC. As protein: CASSRGYSYEQYF.

Of note for this clone: Other DNA variants within this sample encode the same CDR3. The genes are TRBV30 and TRBJ2-7; D not resolved. Per the germline V gene, CDR1 is GTSNPN and CDR2 is SVGIG (reference sequence). V was cut by 1 base and J by 2 bases, with 6 bases left in between. The CDR3 length is 12 residues. The CDR3 bases are TGTGCCTGGAGTGGCAGCCCCTACGAGCAGTACTTC. The encoded protein is CAWSGSPYEQYF.

This clone was seen a handful of times. This chain's CDR3 is CASSLVWTSHEQFF. The DNA of the CDR3 is TGTGCCAGCAGCTTAGTTTGGACGTCTCATGAGCAGTTCTTC. The chain carries TRBV7-2 and TRBJ2-1, with D unclear. CDR3 length equals 14 residues. Looked up from germline, CDR1 is SGHTA and CDR2 is FQGNSA. Trimming stripped 1 base from V and 8 bases from J, with 12 bases between.

The CDR3 DNA sequence: TGTGCCAGCAGTTCGACAGGGGGGAATGGGGAGACCCAGTACTTC. Translating gives CASSSTGGNGETQYF. V usage is TRBV6-4 and J usage is TRBJ2-5; 9 bases are shared with TRBD1. The CDR3 loop spans 15 amino acids. V dropped 5 bases and J dropped 5; count of bases not matched to a gene: 9. Germline V CDR1 and CDR2: MRHNA, SNTAGT.

This clone was counted only a few times. The chain carries TRBV4-1 and TRBJ1-1, with a weak D call TRBD1 (6 bases). The CDR3 has 14 residues. Germline values: CDR1 MGHRA, CDR2 YSYEKL. V lost 1 base to trimming and J lost 4 bases, with 10 bases between them. The CDR3 DNA follows: TGCGCCAGCAGCCAAGGTGGGGGGGCCACTGAAGCTTTCTTT. This codes for CASSQGGGATEAFF.

CDR3 region: CATSRVWTANTEAFF. CDR3 bases: TGTGCCACCAGCAGAGTATGGACAGCGAACACTGAAGCTTTCTTT. V and J are TRBV15 and TRBJ1-1; D perhaps matches TRBD1 (6 bases). CDR1 is LNHNV and CDR2 is YYDKDF in the germline V gene (reference sequence). The CDR3 extends over 15 amino acids. V was shortened by 1 base and J by 1 base, with 10 bases between the two germline ends.

This clone was detected only a few times. This chain uses TRBV9 with TRBJ2-3; D is unclear. CDR3 length: 15 amino acids. V was cut by 0 bases and J by 1 base, with 9 bases left in between. Germline V lookup: CDR1 SGDLS, CDR2 YYNGEE. As DNA, the CDR3 is TGTGCCAGCAGCGTAGGGCTACTCGGCACAGATACGCAGTATTTT. Amino acid sequence: CASSVGLLGTDTQYF. The complete variable domain, with remaining parts taken from reference TRBV9 and TRBJ2-3, reads DSGVTQTPKHLITATGQRVTLRCSPRSGDLSVYWYQQSLDQGLQFLIQYYNGEERAKGNILERFSAQQFPDLHSELNLSSLELGDSALYFCASSVGLLGTDTQYFGPGTRLTVL.

The chain combines TRBV2 with TRBJ1-3; no reliable D call. This CDR3 contains 12 residues. V was shortened by 7 bases and J by 4 bases, with 8 bases between the two germline ends. The V gene's germline CDR1 is SNHLY and CDR2 FYNNEI. The DNA for the CDR3 is TGTGCCAGCAATAAAGGAGGAAACACCATATATTTT. This encodes CASNKGGNTIYF.